Below are 22 T cell receptor beta chains sequenced from a single sample in a study of regulatory T cells in long-lasting Graves disease. Time point specified: newly diagnosed GD, antithyroid drugs for less than 3 months. RNA extracted from PBMCs served as the sequencing template. According to the study, TCR beta libraries were built with iRepertoire HTBI primers and CDR3-region Arm-PCR. TCRdb re-called the multiplex PCR reads through MiXCR, storing one row per CDR3 protein. Counted here are around 400,000 distinct CDR3 sequences, 15% occurring once; the ten biggest clones make up roughly 8%. The data were also submitted as part of a second study, on T cells in Graves' hyperthyroidism and ophthalmopathy.

The sample in question was peripheral blood mononuclear cells (PBMCs), obtained at new diagnosis, from a patient treated with antithyroid drugs. These receptors were collected from a woman between 35 and 50 years old with Graves disease.

V is TRBV6-1 and J is TRBJ1-4, with a weak D call TRBD1 (5 bases). Trimming took 7 bases from V and 4 from J, leaving 19 bases between them. This CDR3 contains 16 residues. Germline CDR1 is MNHNS and CDR2 is SASEGT. This CDR3 is CASNTATEPSNEKLFF. The DNA for the CDR3 is TGTGCCAGCAATACTGCGACAGAACCTAGTAATGAAAAACTGTTTTTT.

This clonotype was detected many times. This chain connects TRBV11-2 to TRBJ1-2; maybe TRBD1 (6 bases). From germline, CDR1 is SGHAT and CDR2 FQNNGV. Trimming pared 1 base from V and 4 bases from J, leaving 16 bases between. There are 16 residues in the CDR3. CDR3 amino acids: CASSLGVGGVFYGYTF. CDR3 DNA sequence: TGTGCCAGCAGCTTAGGAGTCGGGGGCGTTTTCTATGGCTACACCTTC.

This chain uses TRBV20-1 with TRBJ1-1, with unresolved D. Germline V lookup: CDR1 DFQATT, CDR2 SNEGSKA (reference sequence). CDR3 length: 11 residues. V lost 3 bases to trimming and J lost 3 bases, with 5 bases between them. CDR3 loop: CSASRHTEAFF. The CDR3 bases are TGCAGTGCTAGCCGCCACACTGAAGCTTTCTTT.

This clonotype showed up just a few times. This chain connects TRBV25-1 to TRBJ2-1; 8 positions match TRBD2. Trimming took 5 bases from V and 4 from J; bases not matched to a gene: 13. CDR3 length: 17 amino acids. CDR1 MGHDK and CDR2 SYGVNS come from the germline V gene. The CDR3 DNA is TGTGCCAGCAGTTCTCTTGGCAGCGGGAGAGGGTACAATGAGCAGTTCTTC. Translated, it gives CASSSLGSGRGYNEQFF.

The CDR3 spells CSVAEGTPSSTDTQYF. In DNA, the CDR3 is TGCAGCGTTGCTGAGGGGACACCGTCTAGCACAGATACGCAGTATTTT. The rearrangement links TRBV29-1 to TRBJ2-3, with D perhaps TRBD1 (6 bases). Per germline, CDR1 SQVTM and CDR2 ANQGSEA. The CDR3 length is 16 residues. Trimming pared 4 bases from V and 0 bases from J, leaving 17 bases between.

The chain uses TRBV5-1 and TRBJ2-5; 8 positions agree with TRBD2. In germline, CDR1 is SGHRS, CDR2 YFSETQ. V was clipped by 1 base and J by 2 bases; unmatched bases: 4. The CDR3 has 15 residues. CDR3 in DNA: TGCGCCAGCAGCTTGTTAGCGGGACCACAAGAGACCCAGTACTTC. It is translated as CASSLLAGPQETQYF.

This clonotype was seen a handful of times. CDR3 region: CASSQDWGGTGGRSPLHF. In DNA form, the CDR3 reads TGCGCCAGCAGCCAAGATTGGGGGGGGACAGGGGGCAGGTCACCCCTCCACTTT. This rearrangement joins TRBV4-3 to TRBJ1-6; TRBD1 matches at 12 bases. The CDR3 covers 18 residues. Germline-derived CDR1 and CDR2 are LGHNA and YSLEER. The V and J ends lost 0 bases and 10 bases, in that order; junction bases with no gene match: 10.

The gene calls are TRBV20-1 and TRBJ2-1; 9 nucleotides line up with TRBD2. The CDR3 consists of 14 residues. With V trimmed by 6 bases and J by 10 bases, 13 bases remained unmatched. CDR1 is DFQATT and CDR2 is SNEGSKA in the germline V gene (reference sequence). The CDR3 DNA reads as TGCAGTGCGGAGGGGGCTGGCCTAGCGGGAGAGCAGTTCTTC. Amino acid sequence: CSAEGAGLAGEQFF.

This clonotype was detected only a few times. This chain connects TRBV7-6 to TRBJ2-5; D might be TRBD1 (6 bases). CDR3 length: 13 residues. V lost 5 bases and J 3 bases, leaving 10 bases between the germline ends. From germline, CDR1 is SGHVS and CDR2 FNYEAQ. CDR3 residues: CASSRTVKETQYF. CDR3 sequence (DNA): TGTGCCAGCAGCCGGACAGTGAAAGAGACCCAGTACTTC.

For this clonotype: It is likely a read error: a sequence one base away is far more abundant. The chain recombines TRBV6-2 or TRBV6-3 with TRBJ1-1, with a weak D call TRBD1 (5 bases). The ends were cut back, 0 bases at V and 4 bases at J, with 15 bases in the middle. Germline loops: CDR1 MNHEY, CDR2 SVGEGT. The CDR3 has 16 amino acids. CDR3 nucleotides: TGTGCCAGCAGTTACTCGGGGATTCGGGGGACCACTGAAGCTTTCTTT. Translation: CASSYSGIRGTTEAFF.

This clonotype came up many times. J is TRBJ2-2 and V is TRBV12-3 or TRBV12-4; D remains ambiguous. This CDR3 comprises 11 residues. V shed 3 bases and J shed 7 bases, with 3 bases lying between them. CDR3 region: CASSFNGELFF. CDR3 in DNA: TGTGCCAGCAGTTTCAACGGGGAGCTGTTTTTT.

With regard to this clonotype: This may be a read error: a much more frequent sequence differs by one nucleotide. V and J are TRBV7-2 and TRBJ2-3, with a possible D match to TRBD2 (5 bases). Per the germline V gene, CDR1 is SGHTA and CDR2 is FQGNSA. This CDR3 is 15 amino acids long. With 0 bases removed from V and 0 bases from J, the gap between germline ends came to 7 bases. CDR3 sequence reads: CASSLAGDSTDTQYF. Written as DNA, the CDR3 is TGTGCCAGCAGCTTAGCGGGAGATAGCACAGATACGCAGTATTTT. The whole variable domain, filled in from reference TRBV7-2 and TRBJ2-3, reads GAGVSQSPSNKVTEKGKDVELRCDPISGHTALYWYRQSLGQGLEFLIYFQGNSAPDKSGLPSDRFSAERTGGSVSTLTIQRTQQEDSAVYLCASSLAGDSTDTQYFGPGTRLTVL.

A remark on this clonotype: A clone one base away is much larger, so this may be a read error. V and J are TRBV20-1 and TRBJ2-1, with 10 nucleotides matching TRBD2. The CDR3 is 14 residues long. Germline CDR1 DFQATT, CDR2 SNEGSKA (reference sequence). V dropped 7 bases and J dropped 5; count of bases not matched to a gene: 8. The CDR3 loop reads CSGAGGPRDNEQFF. CDR3 in DNA: TGCAGTGGAGCGGGAGGGCCTAGGGACAATGAGCAGTTCTTC.

This clonotype was counted at least ten times. The chain recombines TRBV7-8 with TRBJ2-1; D may be TRBD2 (6 bases). Deletions cut 1 base from V and 3 bases from J, with 13 bases between. CDR3 length: 16 residues. Germline values: CDR1 SGHVS, CDR2 FQNEAQ. As DNA, the CDR3 is TGTGCCAGCAGCTTAGTATCAGGCGGGAACTACAATGAGCAGTTCTTC. Translating it yields CASSLVSGGNYNEQFF.

As to this clonotype: With only one base between it and a far larger clone, this is likely a read error. The chain combines TRBV27 with TRBJ2-7; D unresolved. The J call is doubtful: the DNA matches TRBJ2-5 better. Germline assignment: CDR1 MNHEY and CDR2 SMNVEV (reference sequence). The CDR3 has 13 residues. The CDR3 DNA reads as TGTGCCAGCATCGGTCCGGACCGAGAGACCCAGTACTTC. Its translation: CASIGPDRETQYF.

This chain links TRBV7-9 with TRBJ2-3; 9 bases are shared with TRBD2. This CDR3 comprises 21 residues. V gave up 1 base and J gave up 4 bases; unmatched junction bases: 21. CDR1 and CDR2 from the germline V gene are SEHNR and FQNEAQ (reference sequence). The CDR3 DNA follows: TGTGCCAGCAGCTTAGATTTTGGGAGACGCGGGAGGGCCCAAATTGCAGATACGCAGTATTTT. This translates into CASSLDFGRRGRAQIADTQYF. Together with reference TRBV7-9 and TRBJ2-3, the CDR3 gives the full variable domain: DTGVSQNPRHKITKRGQNVTFRCDPISEHNRLYWYRQTLGQGPEFLTYFQNEAQLEKSRLLSDRFSAERPKGSFSTLEIQRTEQGDSAMYLCASSLDFGRRGRAQIADTQYFGPGTRLTVL.

This clonotype occurred many times. The chain is built from TRBV28 and TRBJ2-7; D remains unclear. The V and J ends lost 3 bases and 1 base respectively, with 10 bases between them. There are 14 residues in the CDR3. In germline, CDR1 is MDHEN, CDR2 SYDVKM. CDR3 sequence (DNA): TGTGCCAGCAGTTTTCTCGGCAATTCCTACGAGCAGTACTTC. This gives the protein CASSFLGNSYEQYF.

This clonotype appeared many times. The V gene is TRBV2, the J gene TRBJ2-5; the D is unclear. Trimming pared 2 bases from V and 3 bases from J, leaving 7 bases between. Germline CDR1 reads SNHLY; CDR2 reads FYNNEI. CDR3 length equals 13 residues. CDR3: CASSELAEETQYF. CDR3 in DNA: TGTGCCAGCAGTGAATTAGCCGAAGAGACCCAGTACTTC.

The genes are TRBV7-9 and TRBJ2-2; 13 positions agree with TRBD2. CDR3 length: 20 amino acids. Germline CDR1 SEHNR, CDR2 FQNEAQ (reference sequence). The V gene end was trimmed by 5 bases and the J gene end by 0 bases; junction bases not matched to a gene: 12. CDR3 nucleotides: TGTGCCAGCAGCCGTATGAAGGGACTAGCGGGACCGTCGAACACCGGGGAGCTGTTTTTT. As protein: CASSRMKGLAGPSNTGELFF.

As concerns this clonotype: A far larger clone is one base from this, pointing to a likely read error. The genes are TRBV2 and TRBJ2-5; 8 bases line up with TRBD1. Judging by the DNA end, TRBJ2-1 fits better; the J call may be wrong. The CDR3 has 15 residues. The germline CDR1 and CDR2 sequences are SNHLY and FYNNEI. Here the CDR3 DNA reads TGTGCCAGCAGTGGCGCCAGGACAGGGCCTAATGAGCAGTTCTTC. Its translation: CASSGARTGPNEQFF.

This clonotype was counted many times. V usage is TRBV10-3 and J usage is TRBJ2-7; unclear D gene. This CDR3 region has 14 residues. Between the trimmed V and J ends, which lost 1 base and 3 bases, there was a span of 10 bases. Germline-derived CDR1 and CDR2 are ENHRY and SYGVKD. CDR3 DNA: TGTGCCATCAGTGAGTGGCAGGAGAACTACGAGCAGTACTTC. As protein: CAISEWQENYEQYF.

In its sample, this clonotype was seen many times. The V and J genes are TRBV7-9 and TRBJ2-1, with 7 positions matching TRBD2. The CDR3 spans 15 residues. The V segment lost 5 bases and the J segment 1 base; nucleotides outside the gene matches: 5. Germline lookup yields CDR1 SEHNR and CDR2 FQNEAQ (reference sequence). The CDR3 nucleotides read TGTGCCAGCAGCACGGGGAGGGCTTCCTACAATGAGCAGTTCTTC. It yields the protein CASSTGRASYNEQFF.